Listed below are T cell receptor beta chains from one sample, sequenced in a study of vaccination effects on CD4 cells after COVID-19. The antigens these receptors bind are not known. The method was immunoSEQ multiplex PCR; TCRdb's version includes in-frame clones alone and lacks a portion of them. The data show 50,000 to 65,000 clones, with 75% to 90% seen just once and roughly 2.3% held by the top ten. The input for sequencing was CD4+ T cells from PBMCs cultured with HCoV-229E spike peptides, taken before COVID-19 vaccination. The origin of the receptors is a human donor who received a COVID-19 vaccine. Each CDR3 is given with its conserved first and last residue. A D gene is named only where the DNA matches it firmly. Expanded clones get a size class; other rows say once, few or many, or leave the size out.

cdr3_aa	cdr3_nt	clone_size	v_call	j_call	d_call	cdr3_length
CARLQEGQPQHF	TGTGCCAGATTACAGGAGGGCCAGCCCCAGCATTTT	NA	TRBV5-6	TRBJ1-5	NA	12
CASSPGDRGNTEAFF	TGCGCCAGCAGCCCTGGGGACAGGGGGAACACTGAAGCTTTCTTT	once	TRBV5-1	TRBJ1-1	TRBD1	15
CASSPGGGSGNTIYF	TGTGCCAGCAGTCCCGGTGGGGGCTCCGGAAACACCATATATTTT	NA	TRBV27	TRBJ1-3	NA	15
CASSYGGGAADTQYF	TGTGCCAGCAGTTACGGCGGGGGGGCGGCAGATACGCAGTATTTT	NA	TRBV6-7	TRBJ2-3	TRBD2	15
CASSKNRDNPTGELFF	TGTGCCAGTAGTAAAAACCGGGATAATCCGACCGGGGAGCTGTTTTTT	NA	TRBV19	TRBJ2-2	NA	16
CASSSRSGANEKLFF	TGTGCCAGCAGTTCAAGGTCCGGGGCTAATGAAAAACTGTTTTTT	NA	TRBV27	TRBJ1-4	NA	15
CATNLGRYQPQHF	TGTGCCACCAACTTGGGGCGATACCAGCCCCAGCATTTT	NA	TRBV6-5	TRBJ1-5	NA	13
CSVEVPGSGNTIYF	TGCAGCGTTGAAGTGCCCGGGAGCGGAAACACCATATATTTT	NA	TRBV29-1	TRBJ1-3	NA	14
CASSSPGTSTNEKLFF	TGTGCCAGCAGTTCCCCCGGGACATCAACTAATGAAAAACTGTTTTTT	few	TRBV28	TRBJ1-4	NA	16
CASSRYGQLGTEAFF	TGTGCCAGCAGCCGGTACGGACAGTTAGGCACTGAAGCTTTCTTT	few	TRBV14	TRBJ1-1	NA	15
CASNTAHRQPQHF	TGTGCCAGTAATACAGCCCACAGGCAGCCCCAGCATTTT	NA	TRBV19	TRBJ1-5	NA	13
CASSIDLLFDEQFF	TGTGCCAGTAGTATAGATCTCCTGTTTGATGAGCAGTTCTTC	NA	TRBV19	TRBJ2-1	NA	14
CATKTRELTDTQYF	TGCGCCACAAAGACTAGGGAGCTCACAGATACGCAGTATTTT	NA	TRBV5-1	TRBJ2-3	NA	14
CASSLAVGRMNTEAFF	TGTGCCAGCAGCTTGGCGGTCGGCAGGATGAACACTGAAGCTTTCTTT	NA	TRBV7-9	TRBJ1-1	NA	16
CASSSETGNNEKLFF	TGCGCCAGCAGCTCGGAAACAGGGAATAATGAAAAACTGTTTTTT	NA	TRBV5-1	TRBJ1-4	NA	15
CATVKTGGYSPLHF	TGTGCCACCGTGAAGACAGGGGGATATTCACCCCTCCACTTT	once	TRBV2	TRBJ1-6	TRBD1	14
CASSSGGSEFYGYTF	TGTGCCAGCAGTTCTGGGGGATCGGAATTCTATGGCTACACCTTC	NA	TRBV28	TRBJ1-2	NA	15
CASSRSYNEQFF	TGCGCCAGCAGCCGAAGCTACAATGAGCAGTTCTTC	once	TRBV5-1	TRBJ2-1	NA	12
CATLEPGLLNTGELFF	TGTGCCACTCTCGAGCCCGGACTATTGAACACCGGGGAGCTGTTTTTT	NA	TRBV19	TRBJ2-2	NA	16
CASSLQGAGTNEKLFF	TGTGCCAGCAGCTTACAGGGGGCAGGGACTAATGAAAAACTGTTTTTT	once	TRBV7-8	TRBJ1-4	TRBD1	16
CASSYLASRGAGELFF	TGTGCCAGCAGTTACTTGGCAAGCAGGGGCGCCGGGGAGCTGTTTTTT	NA	TRBV6-6	TRBJ2-2	NA	16
CASSQIPVRTGELFF	TGTGCCAGCAGCCAGATTCCGGTCCGCACCGGGGAGCTGTTTTTT	NA	TRBV14	TRBJ2-2	NA	15
CASSSSGSGANVLTF	TGTGCCAGCAGCTCTTCGGGCTCTGGGGCCAACGTCCTGACTTTC	NA	TRBV7-2	TRBJ2-6	NA	15
CASSHYPDPKGGYTF	TGTGCCAGCAGCCACTATCCCGACCCAAAAGGCGGCTACACCTTC	NA	TRBV14	TRBJ1-2	NA	15
CASSGQGITEAFF	TGTGCCAGCAGTGGACAGGGAATCACTGAAGCTTTCTTT	NA	TRBV2	TRBJ1-1	TRBD1	13
CASSRTGTSNGNTIYF	TGTGCCAGCAGCCGGACAGGGACTTCGAATGGAAACACCATATATTTT	once	TRBV7-2	TRBJ1-3	TRBD1	16
CASSEDRVSETQYF	TGTGCCAGCAGTGAAGACCGGGTTTCAGAGACCCAGTACTTC	NA	TRBV6-1	TRBJ2-5	NA	14
CASSPGPAGNTIYF	TGTGCCAGCAGCCCGGGACCAGCAGGAAACACCATATATTTT	NA	TRBV7-2	TRBJ1-3	NA	14
CASSPYSNQPQHF	TGTGCCAGCTCACCTTATAGCAATCAGCCCCAGCATTTT	NA	TRBV18	TRBJ1-5	NA	13
CATREGRNYGYTF	TGTGCCACCAGGGAGGGACGAAACTATGGCTACACCTTC	NA	TRBV2	TRBJ1-2	NA	13
CASSAGTGGELFF	TGTGCCAGCAGCGCCGGGACCGGCGGGGAGCTGTTTTTT	NA	TRBV27	TRBJ2-2	NA	13